Following are 24 T cell receptor beta chains from one sample sequenced in a study of blood T cells in healthy people across ages. A second PCR of 7 to 11 cycles used a sample-barcoded 5' primer and a J-beta primer mix. Via MiXCR, TCRdb re-called the 5' RACE reads, giving one row per CDR3 protein. The repertoire consists of 1.6 million or so distinct CDR3 sequences, with approximately 32% occurring once and the leading ten covering approximately 11%. Sequenced material: blood. These receptors were obtained from a woman under 40 in good health.

This clonotype was recorded many times. V is TRBV5-1 and J is TRBJ2-7; weak D call: TRBD1 (6 bases). The CDR3 is made up of 14 amino acids. Germline V CDR1 and CDR2: SGHRS, YFSETQ. V dropped 3 bases and J dropped 0 bases, with 10 bases sitting between them. The CDR3 spells CASSSGQHSYEQYF. CDR3 sequence (DNA): TGCGCCAGCAGCTCCGGACAGCACTCCTACGAGCAGTACTTC.

The chain couples TRBV5-1 to TRBJ2-1, with D hard to call. V was pared by 5 bases and J by 6 bases, with 21 bases between. The CDR3 spans 16 residues. Germline lookup yields CDR1 SGHRS and CDR2 YFSETQ. The DNA of the CDR3 is TGCGCCAGCAGTCAGGATGTAGGAGAGATGAGCAATGAGCAGTTCTTC. It is translated as CASSQDVGEMSNEQFF.

At least ten counts were recorded for this clonotype. The chain joins TRBV4-1 to TRBJ2-1, with D possibly being TRBD2 (5 bases). This CDR3 is 15 amino acids long. Trimming removed 4 bases at V and 2 bases at J, with 12 bases between. Germline values: CDR1 MGHRA, CDR2 YSYEKL. The chain's CDR3 is CASSPGLTAYNEQFF. In nucleotides, the CDR3 is TGCGCCAGCAGCCCAGGACTTACCGCCTACAATGAGCAGTTCTTC.

This clonotype was counted only a few times. The rearrangement uses TRBV7-9 and TRBJ1-1, with D tentatively TRBD1 (5 bases). The CDR3 spans 13 residues. The germline V and J ends were trimmed by 5 bases and 3 bases, with 10 bases remaining between them. Germline lookup yields CDR1 SEHNR and CDR2 FQNEAQ (reference sequence). In DNA form, the CDR3 reads TGTGCCAGCAGCACAACAGGATACACTGAAGCTTTCTTT. Translated: CASSTTGYTEAFF.

There are many counts of this clonotype. The chain recombines TRBV4-1 with TRBJ1-5; D is uncertain. This CDR3 is built from 13 residues. Germline CDR1 is MGHRA and CDR2 is YSYEKL. The V and J ends lost 0 bases and 4 bases respectively, with 4 bases between them. The CDR3 region has the DNA TGCGCCAGCAGCCAAGATGGGAATCAGCCCCAGCATTTT. Protein product: CASSQDGNQPQHF.

The chain couples TRBV5-6 to TRBJ2-3; 8 bases map to TRBD2. The germline gives CDR1 SGHDT, CDR2 YYEEEE. The CDR3 contains 14 residues. V trimming: 8 bases; J trimming: 1 base; junction bases outside the gene matches: 6. For the CDR3, the DNA is TGTGCCAGTCAATTAGCGGGGCGCACAGATACGCAGTATTTT. Amino acid sequence: CASQLAGRTDTQYF.

V and J are TRBV6-5 and TRBJ2-2; D uncertain. CDR3 length: 21 amino acids. Germline V gene data show CDR1 as MNHEY and CDR2 as SVGAGI. V was pared by 0 bases and J by 0 bases, with 23 bases between. CDR3 protein: CASSYSWLGPKGISNTGELFF. CDR3 coding DNA: TGTGCCAGCAGTTACTCTTGGCTGGGCCCGAAAGGGATATCGAACACCGGGGAGCTGTTTTTT.

V usage is TRBV30 and J usage is TRBJ1-1; D unclear. Trimming cost V 3 bases and J 1 base, with 6 bases left between them. Looked up from germline, CDR1 is GTSNPN and CDR2 is SVGIG (reference sequence). There are 12 residues in the CDR3. The CDR3: CAWSPENTEAFF. Here the CDR3 DNA reads TGTGCCTGGAGCCCAGAGAACACTGAAGCTTTCTTT.

As concerns this clonotype: The junction shows a germline mismatch at one end, possibly a read error. This chain joins TRBV30 and TRBJ2-5, with 7 bases that match TRBD2. This CDR3 comprises 12 residues. Germline CDR1 is GTSNPN and CDR2 is SVGIG (reference sequence). CDR3 bases: TGCGCCTGGAGTGGGGGGGAGCGGACTGAGTACTTC. Translated: CAWSGGERTEYF.

The CDR3 DNA is TGTGCCAGCAGTTTTCTGACTCCGGGGGCAATTCAGTACTTC. It yields the protein CASSFLTPGAIQYF. The gene calls are TRBV28 and TRBJ2-4, with D perhaps assigned TRBD1 or TRBD2 (6 bases each). Germline CDR1 MDHEN, CDR2 SYDVKM. Trimming stripped 3 bases from V and 10 bases from J, with 16 bases between. The CDR3 length is 14 residues.

This clonotype was detected many times. The V and J genes are TRBV20-1 and TRBJ2-5; D not resolved. Trimming removed 0 bases from V and 5 bases from J, with 7 bases in between. The germline V gene encodes CDR1 DFQATT and CDR2 SNEGSKA (reference sequence). The CDR3 is made up of 12 amino acids. The CDR3: CSARDQRETQYF. The DNA for the CDR3 is TGCAGTGCTAGAGATCAGAGGGAGACCCAGTACTTC.

The chain carries TRBV10-3 and TRBJ2-7, with a possible D match to TRBD1 (5 bases). Per germline, CDR1 ENHRY and CDR2 SYGVKD. V shed 5 bases and J shed 6 bases, with 11 bases lying between them. The CDR3 loop spans 12 amino acids. The CDR3 DNA sequence: TGTGCCATCAGTCCCAGGGTGGGCGAGCAGTACTTC. As protein: CAISPRVGEQYF.

Concerning this clonotype: Given the absence of the conserved phenylalanine or tryptophan at the CDR3 end, a read error is likely. The J gene is TRBJ2-5, the V gene TRBV7-9; the D call may be TRBD1 or TRBD2 (5 bases each). The DNA end lines up better with TRBJ2-7; the J call may be wrong. The CDR3 covers 14 residues. Germline lookup yields CDR1 SEHNR and CDR2 FQNEAQ (reference sequence). Written as DNA, the CDR3 is TGTGCCAGCAGCTTAGACGGTACGAGGGGCGAGCAGTACTGC. Its translation: CASSLDGTRGEQYC.

The chain recombines TRBV12-3 or TRBV12-4 with TRBJ2-7, with TRBD2 matching 10 bases. CDR3 size: 14 residues. V shed 3 bases and J 5 bases; nucleotides not matched to a gene: 4. The CDR3 DNA reads as TGTGCCAGCAGTTTGAGCGGGGGGGCCAACGAGCAGTACTTC. It translates to CASSLSGGANEQYF.

The chain employs TRBV5-1 and TRBJ2-5; D could derive from TRBD1 or TRBD2 (6 bases each). CDR3 length equals 15 residues. Trimming removed 2 bases at V and 5 bases at J, with 16 bases between. Germline V lookup: CDR1 SGHRS, CDR2 YFSETQ. The CDR3 sequence: CASSFGRGRSETQYF. The DNA for the CDR3 is TGCGCCAGCAGCTTTGGACGGGGGCGTTCGGAGACCCAGTACTTC.

The rearrangement uses TRBV24-1 and TRBJ2-3, with D hard to call. The CDR3 runs 13 residues. Looked up from germline, CDR1 is KGHDR and CDR2 is SFDVKD. V was clipped by 3 bases and J by 6 bases, with 9 bases between them. CDR3: CATSDLVPDTQYF. The CDR3 DNA is TGTGCCACCAGTGATCTAGTCCCGGATACGCAGTATTTT.

The chain employs TRBV20-1 and TRBJ2-5; D may be TRBD1 or TRBD2 (7 bases each). Trimming pared 6 bases from V and 3 bases from J, leaving 17 bases between. The CDR3 spans 14 residues. Germline V lookup: CDR1 DFQATT, CDR2 SNEGSKA (reference sequence). The CDR3 protein is CSARGGLYKETQYF. As DNA, the CDR3 is TGCAGTGCCAGGGGGGGATTATATAAAGAGACCCAGTACTTC.

This clonotype was seen many times. This sequence joins TRBV5-1 and TRBJ2-2, with TRBD2 identical over 9 bases. The germline V gene encodes CDR1 SGHRS and CDR2 YFSETQ. The CDR3 is 20 residues long. Trimming at V came to 2 bases and at J to 0 bases, leaving 14 bases not matched to a gene. The CDR3 nucleotides read TGCGCCAGCAGCTTTGGGCTAGCGGGGCAAAAATATACGAACACCGGGGAGCTGTTTTTT. Translated: CASSFGLAGQKYTNTGELFF. Looking up the rest from reference TRBV5-1 and TRBJ2-2 gives the full variable domain: KAGVTQTPRYLIKTRGQQVTLSCSPISGHRSVSWYQQTPGQGLQFLFEYFSETQRNKGNFPGRFSGRQFSNSRSEMNVSTLELGDSALYLCASSFGLAGQKYTNTGELFFGEGSRLTVL.

This clonotype was seen a few times. This chain uses TRBV7-9 with TRBJ2-6, with D possibly matching TRBD1 (6 bases). V was clipped by 2 bases and J by 8 bases, with 16 bases between them. CDR3 length equals 16 residues. Germline values: CDR1 SEHNR, CDR2 FQNEAQ (reference sequence). The CDR3 sequence: CASSLSSGVRTNVLTF. CDR3 DNA sequence: TGTGCCAGCAGCTTAAGTTCAGGGGTGAGGACCAACGTCCTGACTTTC.

This sequence joins TRBV6-4 and TRBJ2-1, with 10 bases that match TRBD2. V trimming: 0 bases; J trimming: 6 bases; junction bases outside the gene matches: 5. The germline V gene has CDR1 MRHNA and CDR2 SNTAGT. This CDR3 comprises 16 residues. The CDR3 here is CASSDSKLAGPNEQFF. The CDR3 region has the DNA TGTGCCAGCAGTGACTCGAAACTAGCGGGACCCAATGAGCAGTTCTTC.

This clonotype was seen a few times. The chain carries TRBV6-5 and TRBJ2-5; 7 bases line up with TRBD1. Trimming removed 2 bases from V and 5 bases from J; junction bases left unmatched: 11. CDR1 and CDR2 (germline): MNHEY, SVGAGI. The CDR3 sequence is 16 residues long. The CDR3 protein is CASSYRGDRAWETQYF. The CDR3 DNA follows: TGTGCCAGCAGTTACAGGGGAGACAGGGCTTGGGAGACCCAGTACTTC.

A few counts support this clonotype. This rearrangement joins TRBV15 to TRBJ2-7; D might be TRBD2 (6 bases). The V gene's germline CDR1 is LNHNV and CDR2 YYDKDF (reference sequence). This CDR3 is 15 amino acids long. V shed 3 bases and J shed 0 bases, with 12 bases lying between them. CDR3 nucleotide sequence: TGTGCCACCAGCAGGACGGGAGTAAGCTCCTACGAGCAGTACTTC. It yields the protein CATSRTGVSSYEQYF.

The table lists this clonotype with a count of one. The V gene is TRBV28, the J gene TRBJ1-2; the D gene is possibly TRBD1 (5 bases). V dropped 3 bases and J dropped 10 bases, with 12 bases sitting between them. Per germline, CDR1 MDHEN and CDR2 SYDVKM. The CDR3 extends over 12 amino acids. In DNA form, the CDR3 reads TGTGCCAGCAGTTTTGGGACCCACCACTACACCTTC. This sequence encodes CASSFGTHHYTF.

A remark on this clonotype: One junction end disagrees with the germline gene, perhaps due to a read error. The chain uses TRBV2 and TRBJ1-4; D perhaps matches TRBD1 (6 bases). The CDR3 runs 15 residues. Germline-derived CDR1 and CDR2 are SNHLY and FYNNEI. CDR3: CASRGQSSTNEKLFF. In DNA, the CDR3 is TGCGCCAGCAGAGGACAGTCCTCAACTAATGAAAAACTGTTTTTT.